This TCR beta chain stems from a study of T-cell memory formation after mild COVID-19 (dated by TCRdb to the early 2020s). A note on the overall study: TCR sequence clusters from the two donors were largely donor specific. In a couple of donors, T-cell clones that expanded and contracted after mild COVID-19 were followed by sequencing TCRalpha and TCRbeta repertoires longitudinally. The cohort was made up of two young adult volunteers, one female and one male, who were previously healthy. Study-level results and caveats: Some responding clones were found in pre-infection memory, which suggests that pre-existing cross-reactive memory T cells took part in the SARS-CoV-2 response. From day 15 to 85, contracting clones showed balanced CD4/CD8 phenotypes, whereas a second wave of clones that expanded from day 15 to 37 leaned towards CD4+. SARS-CoV-2 specificity of the second-wave clones peaking on day 37 was not confirmed. Contracting CD4+ clones were located mainly in the CM and EM memory subsets, whereas CD8+ clones were found to be enriched in EMRA. The study included only a couple of mild cases, and larger cohorts that include severe cases with pre-infection samples were judged to be necessary.

Ficoll-Paque density gradient centrifugation was used to isolate PBMCs. Sequencing was performed on an Illumina NovaSeq 6000. TCRalpha and TCRbeta cDNA libraries were built by 5'RACE with constant-segment primers, adding sample barcodes and unique molecular identifiers. Trizol reagent was used to extract RNA from every sample. Amplification of the libraries took two PCR steps, and the second step added a second sample barcode plus Illumina TruSeq adapters. Libraries were sequenced on an Illumina NovaSeq with 2 x 150 bp paired-end reads. The original pipeline was this. Reads were demultiplexed and collapsed into UMI-guided consensus sequences with migec v1.2.7. With mixcr v2.1.11, UMI consensuses were aligned to TRA and TRB V and J templates and assembled into clonotypes. Clonotypes were classified as expanded or contracted when called significant by both edgeR and NoisET, with noise models trained on biological replicates. edgeR calls used a false discovery rate-adjusted p below 0.01 and a log2 fold-change threshold of 1. As an exploratory analysis of dynamics, max-normalized trajectories of the 1000 most abundant clonotypes were examined with PCA combined with hierarchical clustering. The CD4 or CD8 phenotype of responding clones was assigned using the separately sequenced CD4+ and CD8+ repertoires. TCRdb trimmed public reads at Q25 via fastp, called clones via MiXCR and kept in-frame beta chains. Here each entry gathers all rows of one CDR3 protein and keeps the most common genes and DNA. TCRdb's processing, not the study's, gives the V and J calls here. The sample table shows roughly 150,000 distinct CDR3 sequences, and about 14% are seen once. 11% to 15% of the sample comes from the top ten.

Taken from the germline V gene (reference sequence), the CDR1 and CDR2 loops are SGHNT and YYREEE. Between the V and J ends, shortened by 4 bases and 0 bases respectively, the junction contains 11 bases. The CDR3, cysteine through phenylalanine, is 14 amino acids long. Left in the record is the CDR3 DNA by itself, 42 bases read in frame from the first base. Of note for this clonotype: What antigen it recognizes has not been identified. Per-base qualities were not stored, and no clone one base away is much larger.

The chain links TRBV5-4 with TRBJ2-7; a weak D assignment points to TRBD1 (7 bases agree). The sample taken for sequencing was PBMCs or a T cell subset sorted from them (not recorded which). The source is an adult woman who had mild COVID-19 (a few samples of this study predate the infection). The sample titles of this study are shuffled in the database, so cell type and time point are left out; the donor was told from shared clones. In nucleotides, the sequence is TGTGCCAGCAGCGACAGGGACTTCTCCTACGAGCAGTACTTC. Translated, this is CASSDRDFSYEQYF.